This TCR beta chain was sequenced in a study of CD8 T cells in ankylosing spondylitis. Study-wide results and limits: A motif of eight highly homologous TCR beta variants was seen as apparently characteristic of ankylosing spondylitis blood.

TCRdb independently ran MiXCR on the 5' RACE reads; one entry per CDR3 protein. The sample shows approximately 520,000 distinct CDR3 sequences, about 5.7% of them seen only once. Regarding this clonotype: Its antigen is unknown. The junction departs from germline at one end; a sequencing error may be responsible.

CDR3 length: 16 amino acids. Germline V gene lookup returns CDR1 SGHTA and CDR2 FQGNSA. The receptor's source is a male donor with ankylosing spondylitis. Sample: blood, either unsorted or a sorted T cell fraction (not recorded which). This chain links TRBV7-2 with TRBJ2-2; perhaps TRBD1 as D (6 bases). CDR3 sequence: CASSFSRGDDTGELLF. The CDR3 DNA reads as TGTGCCAGCAGCTTCAGCAGGGGCGATGACACCGGGGAGCTGCTTTTT.